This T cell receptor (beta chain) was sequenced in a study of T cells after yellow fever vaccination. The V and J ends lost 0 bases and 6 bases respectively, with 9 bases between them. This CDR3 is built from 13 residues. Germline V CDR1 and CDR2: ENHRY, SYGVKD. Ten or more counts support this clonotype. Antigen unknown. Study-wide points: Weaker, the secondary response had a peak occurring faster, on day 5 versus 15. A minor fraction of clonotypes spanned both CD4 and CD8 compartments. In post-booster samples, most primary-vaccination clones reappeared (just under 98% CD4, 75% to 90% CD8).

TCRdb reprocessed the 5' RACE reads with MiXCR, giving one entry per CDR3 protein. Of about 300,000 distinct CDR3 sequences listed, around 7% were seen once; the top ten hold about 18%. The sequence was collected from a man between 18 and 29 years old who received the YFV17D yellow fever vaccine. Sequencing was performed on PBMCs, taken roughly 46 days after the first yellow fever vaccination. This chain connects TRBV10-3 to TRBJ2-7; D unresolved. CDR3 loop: CAISESALGEQYV. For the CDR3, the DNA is TGTGCCATCAGTGAGTCTGCGCTGGGCGAGCAGTACGTC.